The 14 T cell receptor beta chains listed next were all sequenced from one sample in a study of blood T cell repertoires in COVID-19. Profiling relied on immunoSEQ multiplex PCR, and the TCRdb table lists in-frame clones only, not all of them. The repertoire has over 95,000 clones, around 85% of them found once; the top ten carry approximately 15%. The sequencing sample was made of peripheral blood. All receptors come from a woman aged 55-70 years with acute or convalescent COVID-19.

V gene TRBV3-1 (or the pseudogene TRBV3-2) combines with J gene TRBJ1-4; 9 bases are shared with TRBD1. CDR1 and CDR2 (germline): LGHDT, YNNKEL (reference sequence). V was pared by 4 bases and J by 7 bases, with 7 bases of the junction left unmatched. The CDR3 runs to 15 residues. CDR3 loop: CASSPRDRVSEKLFF. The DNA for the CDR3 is TGTGCCAGCAGCCCCCGGGACAGGGTTTCTGAAAAACTGTTTTTT.

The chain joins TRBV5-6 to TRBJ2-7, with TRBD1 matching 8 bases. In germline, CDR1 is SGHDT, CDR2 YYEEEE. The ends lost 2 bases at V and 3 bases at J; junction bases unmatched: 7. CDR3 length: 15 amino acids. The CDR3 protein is CASSFWTGNIYEQYF. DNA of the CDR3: TGTGCCAGCAGCTTTTGGACAGGGAATATCTACGAGCAGTACTTC.

CDR3 sequence: CASTAGVGANYGYTF. CDR3 bases: TGCGCCAGCACCGCGGGGGTCGGAGCTAACTATGGCTACACCTTC. This chain links TRBV5-1 with TRBJ1-2; D might be TRBD1 (5 bases). CDR1 and CDR2 (germline): SGHRS, YFSETQ. The V gene lost 6 bases and the J gene lost 0 bases, with 15 bases spanning the gap. This CDR3 contains 15 residues.

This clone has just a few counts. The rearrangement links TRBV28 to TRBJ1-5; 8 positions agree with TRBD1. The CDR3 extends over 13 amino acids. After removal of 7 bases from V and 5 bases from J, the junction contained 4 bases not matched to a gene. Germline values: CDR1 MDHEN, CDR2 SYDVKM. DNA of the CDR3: TGTGCCAGCACGGGGACAGGTTATCAGCCCCAGCATTTT. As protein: CASTGTGYQPQHF.

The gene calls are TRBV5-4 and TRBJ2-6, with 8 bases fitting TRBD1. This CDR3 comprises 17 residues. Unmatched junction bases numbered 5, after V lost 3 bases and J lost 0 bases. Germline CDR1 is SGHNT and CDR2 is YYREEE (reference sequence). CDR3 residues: CASSWGQVGSGANVLTF. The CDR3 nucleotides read TGTGCCAGCAGCTGGGGACAGGTGGGCTCTGGGGCCAACGTCCTGACTTTC.

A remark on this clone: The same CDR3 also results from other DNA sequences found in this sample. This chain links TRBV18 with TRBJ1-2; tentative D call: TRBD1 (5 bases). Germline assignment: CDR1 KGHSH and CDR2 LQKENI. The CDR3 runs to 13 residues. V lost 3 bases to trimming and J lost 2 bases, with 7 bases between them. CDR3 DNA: TGTGCCAGCTCACCCCAGGGAAACTATGGCTACACCTTC. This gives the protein CASSPQGNYGYTF.

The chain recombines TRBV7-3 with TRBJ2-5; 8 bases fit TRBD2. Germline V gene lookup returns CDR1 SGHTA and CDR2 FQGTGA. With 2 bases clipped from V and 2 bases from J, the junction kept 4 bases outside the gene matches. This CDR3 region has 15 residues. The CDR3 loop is CASSLRRGEQETQYF. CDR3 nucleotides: TGTGCCAGCAGCTTACGGCGGGGGGAGCAAGAGACCCAGTACTTC. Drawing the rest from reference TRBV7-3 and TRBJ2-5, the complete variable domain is GAGVSQTPSNKVTEKGKYVELRCDPISGHTALYWYRQSLGQGPEFLIYFQGTGAADDSGLPNDRFFAVRPEGSVSTLKIQRTERGDSAVYLCASSLRRGEQETQYFGPGTRLLVL.

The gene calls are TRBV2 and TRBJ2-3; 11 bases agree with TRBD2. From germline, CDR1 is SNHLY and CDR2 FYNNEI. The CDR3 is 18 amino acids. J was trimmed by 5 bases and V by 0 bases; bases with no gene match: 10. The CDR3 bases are TGTGCCAGCAGTGAAGCTCCCTTAGCGGGGGGGCCAGAAGATACGCAGTATTTT. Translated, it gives CASSEAPLAGGPEDTQYF.

The CDR3: CASGQLTGRNEQYF. Here the CDR3 DNA reads TGTGCTAGTGGGCAGCTGACAGGACGGAACGAGCAGTACTTC. The chain recombines TRBV12-5 with TRBJ2-7, with D possibly being TRBD1 (6 bases). The CDR3 runs 14 residues. V gave up 6 bases and J gave up 5 bases, with 17 bases separating them. Germline V gene data show CDR1 as LGHNT and CDR2 as FRNRAP.

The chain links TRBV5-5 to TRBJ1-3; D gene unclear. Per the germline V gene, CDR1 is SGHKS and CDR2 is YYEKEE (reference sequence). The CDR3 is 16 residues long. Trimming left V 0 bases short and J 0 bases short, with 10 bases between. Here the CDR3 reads CASSLEGLYSGNTIYF. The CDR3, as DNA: TGTGCCAGCAGCTTGGAAGGACTCTACTCTGGAAACACCATATATTTT.

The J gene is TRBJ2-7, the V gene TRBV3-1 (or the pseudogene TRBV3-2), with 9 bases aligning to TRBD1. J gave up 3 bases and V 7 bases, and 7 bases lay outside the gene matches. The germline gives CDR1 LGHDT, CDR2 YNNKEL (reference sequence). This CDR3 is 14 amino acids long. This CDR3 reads CASTRDRVLYEQYF. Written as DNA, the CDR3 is TGTGCCAGCACACGGGACAGGGTACTCTACGAGCAGTACTTC.

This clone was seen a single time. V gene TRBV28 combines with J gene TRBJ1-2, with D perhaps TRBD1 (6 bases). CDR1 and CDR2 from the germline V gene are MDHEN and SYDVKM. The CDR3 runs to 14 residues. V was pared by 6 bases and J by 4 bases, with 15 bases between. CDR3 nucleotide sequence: TGTGCCAGCAGGATGGACAGCATCCCCTATGGCTACACCTTC. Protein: CASRMDSIPYGYTF.

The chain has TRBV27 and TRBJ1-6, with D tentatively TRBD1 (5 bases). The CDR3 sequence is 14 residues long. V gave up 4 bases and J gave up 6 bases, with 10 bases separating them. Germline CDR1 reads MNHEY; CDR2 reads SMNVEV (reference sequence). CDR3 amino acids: CASSSGHVNSPLHF. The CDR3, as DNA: TGTGCCAGCAGTTCTGGACACGTTAATTCACCCCTCCACTTT.

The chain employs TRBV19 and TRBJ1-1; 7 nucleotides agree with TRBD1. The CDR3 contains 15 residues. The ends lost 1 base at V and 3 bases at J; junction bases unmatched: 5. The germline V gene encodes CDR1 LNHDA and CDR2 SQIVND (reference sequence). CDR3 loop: CASSIAKGADTEAFF. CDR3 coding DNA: TGTGCCAGTAGTATAGCGAAGGGGGCGGACACTGAAGCTTTCTTT. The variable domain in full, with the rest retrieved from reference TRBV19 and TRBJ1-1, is DGGITQSPKYLFRKEGQNVTLSCEQNLNHDAMYWYRQDPGQGLRLIYYSQIVNDFQKGDIAEGYSVSREKKESFPLTVTSAQKNPTAFYLCASSIAKGADTEAFFGQGTRLTVV.